The 21 T cell receptor beta chains below come from one sample, sequenced in a study of T cells in Graves' hyperthyroidism and ophthalmopathy. Authors of the study amplified TCR beta CDR3 regions from RNA transcripts. An initial round of RT-PCR targeting the TCR CDR3 relied on the HTBI primer set. Each CDR3 protein gets one entry after TCRdb re-called the multiplex PCR reads with MiXCR. The repertoire holds 500,000 to 600,000 distinct CDR3 sequences, with around 42% as singletons. The material sequenced was peripheral blood or thyroid tissue (not recorded which). These receptors all come from a young woman with Graves' hyperthyroidism.

This clonotype was seen more than once but under ten times. The rearrangement links TRBV7-6 to TRBJ2-7; the match to TRBD2 covers 9 bases. This CDR3 comprises 14 residues. V shed 7 bases and J 6 bases; nucleotides not matched to a gene: 10. In germline, CDR1 is SGHVS, CDR2 FNYEAQ. The CDR3 DNA reads as TGTGCCAGCACCCCGGGGACTAGCAAAGGCGAGCAGTACTTC. This codes for CASTPGTSKGEQYF.

The chain employs TRBV10-3 and TRBJ2-7; D possibly uses TRBD1 or TRBD2 (5 bases each). V was cut by 3 bases and J by 3 bases, with 15 bases left in between. This CDR3 region has 15 residues. The germline gives CDR1 ENHRY, CDR2 SYGVKD. In DNA, the CDR3 is TGTGCCATCAGTGAAACCGGGACCCTGGTCTACGAGCAGTACTTC. As protein: CAISETGTLVYEQYF.

The table lists this clonotype with many counts. The chain links TRBV5-4 to TRBJ1-4; the D gene is possibly TRBD1 (5 bases). The V end was cut by 4 bases, the J end by 5 bases, with 9 bases between. Germline CDR1 is SGHNT and CDR2 is YYREEE (reference sequence). CDR3 length: 13 amino acids. CDR3 nucleotide sequence: TGTGCCAGCAGCGGGGGTCTCAATGAAAAACTGTTTTTT. Translation: CASSGGLNEKLFF.

This chain joins TRBV11-2 and TRBJ1-2, with 9 bases fitting TRBD1. Per germline, CDR1 SGHAT and CDR2 FQNNGV. J lost 7 bases, V lost 3 bases, and 12 bases had no gene match. The CDR3 is 16 residues long. The CDR3 loop reads CASSLGQGGAFGGYTF. The CDR3 region has the DNA TGTGCCAGCAGCTTGGGACAGGGTGGCGCGTTTGGTGGCTACACCTTC.

The rearrangement links TRBV12-3 or TRBV12-4 to TRBJ1-6, with D perhaps TRBD1 (5 bases). Trimming left V 6 bases short and J 13 bases short, with 16 bases between. The CDR3 has 13 amino acids. The CDR3 coding sequence is TGTGCCAGCAGGACCGGGACTTGGTCGCCCCTCCACTTT. Its protein is CASRTGTWSPLHF.

V gene TRBV10-3 combines with J gene TRBJ1-4; tentatively, D is TRBD1 (6 bases). The CDR3 runs 14 residues. The germline V gene has CDR1 ENHRY and CDR2 SYGVKD. Trimming cost V 6 bases and J 13 bases, with 21 bases left between them. For the CDR3, the DNA is TGTGCCATCAGCGCCCCTTACGGGGGGGCCAGACTGTTTTTT. It yields the protein CAISAPYGGARLFF.

In regard to this clonotype: One junction end disagrees with the germline gene, perhaps due to a read error. V is TRBV7-8 and J is TRBJ2-7, with 10 bases identical to TRBD1. CDR3 length: 16 residues. The V gene's germline CDR1 is SGHVS and CDR2 FQNEAQ. CDR3 nucleotides: TGCGCCAGCAGCACTTCCTGGACAGGGGGCTCCTACGAGCAGTACTTC. This translates into CASSTSWTGGSYEQYF.

V gene TRBV12-5 combines with J gene TRBJ1-4; D remains unclear. Germline CDR1 LGHNT, CDR2 FRNRAP. The CDR3 spans 17 residues. The V and J ends lost 6 bases and 2 bases respectively, with 19 bases between them. CDR3 sequence: CASGLAVLRSTNEKLFF. The CDR3 DNA follows: TGTGCTAGTGGACTGGCAGTACTTAGGTCGACTAATGAAAAACTGTTTTTT.

The table lists this clonotype with a few counts. Written as DNA, the CDR3 is TGTGCCAGCAGCTTAGCCACTAGCGGTTACGAGCAGTACTTC. Its protein product is CASSLATSGYEQYF. This chain uses TRBV7-6 with TRBJ2-7, with 8 positions matching TRBD2. The V gene end was trimmed by 0 bases and the J gene end by 4 bases; junction bases not matched to a gene: 2. Germline values: CDR1 SGHVS, CDR2 FNYEAQ. The CDR3 runs to 14 residues.

At least ten counts were recorded for this clonotype. The chain has TRBV6-5 and TRBJ2-7; D is perhaps TRBD2 (5 bases). Germline CDR1 and CDR2: MNHEY and SVGAGI. This CDR3 spans 15 amino acids. The ends were cut back, 7 bases at V and 2 bases at J, with 18 bases in the middle. The CDR3 loop is CASMEGSSVAYEQYF. CDR3 nucleotide sequence: TGTGCCAGCATGGAAGGTAGTAGCGTAGCCTACGAGCAGTACTTC.

This chain joins TRBV6-6 and TRBJ2-2, with TRBD1 identical over 7 bases. This CDR3 is built from 13 residues. V was pared by 2 bases and J by 8 bases, with 2 bases of the junction left unmatched. Germline CDR1 reads MNHNY; CDR2 reads SVGAGI (reference sequence). In nucleotides, the CDR3 is TGTGCCAGCAGTTACGGGGGACAGGGGGAGCTGTTTTTT. The encoded protein is CASSYGGQGELFF.

The CDR3 DNA reads TGTGCCAGCAGCTTAGCACTCAATGAGCAGTTCTTC. Its protein product is CASSLALNEQFF. The chain has TRBV7-6 and TRBJ2-1; no reliable D call. Germline CDR1 SGHVS, CDR2 FNYEAQ. The CDR3 totals 12 residues. The germline V and J ends were trimmed by 0 bases and 6 bases, with 3 bases remaining between them.

This chain uses TRBV2 with TRBJ2-3; TRBD2 matches 7 bases. Germline V gene lookup returns CDR1 SNHLY and CDR2 FYNNEI. The CDR3 is made up of 15 amino acids. V trimming: 11 bases; J trimming: 1 base; junction bases outside the gene matches: 12. The CDR3 DNA sequence: TGTGCCTCCGGCGGTGGGAGGGTGGGCACAGATACGCAGTATTTT. Translation: CASGGGRVGTDTQYF.

This clonotype is a singleton in its sample. The chain joins TRBV20-1 to TRBJ1-1; TRBD1 is a possible D gene (6 bases). V was pared by 8 bases and J by 4 bases, with 14 bases between. This CDR3 contains 12 residues. Germline V gene data show CDR1 as DFQATT and CDR2 as SNEGSKA (reference sequence). The CDR3 spells CSTQGFGTEAFF. CDR3 in DNA: TGCAGTACACAGGGCTTCGGCACTGAAGCTTTCTTT.

CDR3 nucleotides: TGCAGCGTTGATCCTGACAGGAGCACAGATACGCAGTATTTT. Translating gives CSVDPDRSTDTQYF. The chain uses TRBV29-1 and TRBJ2-3; D is possibly TRBD1 (6 bases). Germline V gene sequence: CDR1 SQVTM, CDR2 ANQGSEA. The CDR3 has 14 amino acids. Between the trimmed V and J ends, which lost 3 bases and 0 bases, there was a span of 10 bases.

The chain couples TRBV20-1 to TRBJ2-7, with 9 bases fitting TRBD2. This CDR3 is 13 amino acids long. CDR1 is DFQATT, CDR2 SNEGSKA, per germline (reference sequence). J was trimmed by 10 bases and V by 6 bases; bases with no gene match: 13. CDR3 residues: CSAPGLAGLVQYF. The CDR3 nucleotides read TGCAGTGCCCCAGGGCTAGCGGGGCTGGTTCAGTACTTC.

This chain joins TRBV24-1 and TRBJ2-7, with TRBD2 identical over 8 bases. The CDR3 runs 14 residues. V shed 4 bases, J shed 0 bases, and the junction held 1 base outside the gene matches. Germline values: CDR1 KGHDR, CDR2 SFDVKD. CDR3 DNA: TGTGCCACCAGTGAAAGCGGGAGCTCCTACGAGCAGTACTTC. This gives the protein CATSESGSSYEQYF.

This clonotype was counted a few times. The rearrangement links TRBV7-6 to TRBJ2-6; perhaps TRBD1 as D (5 bases). The CDR3 spans 18 residues. Germline loops: CDR1 SGHVS, CDR2 FNYEAQ. V lost 5 bases and J 0 bases, leaving 17 bases between the germline ends. The CDR3 here is CASSQLGRGGSGANVLTF. The DNA for the CDR3 is TGTGCCAGCAGCCAACTTGGAAGGGGCGGCTCTGGGGCCAACGTCCTGACTTTC.

This clonotype has a count of ten or more. The V call is TRBV12-3 or TRBV12-4, the J call TRBJ1-6; 7 bases align to TRBD1. V trimming: 7 bases; J trimming: 7 bases; junction bases outside the gene matches: 7. The CDR3 covers 14 residues. CDR3 sequence: CASKSTGTNSPLHF. In nucleotides, the CDR3 is TGTGCCAGCAAATCGACAGGGACCAATTCACCCCTCCACTTT.

A remark on this clonotype: This may be a read error, as it is one base from a much larger clone. The chain employs TRBV6-5 and TRBJ2-7; D gene unclear. Germline V CDR1 and CDR2: MNHEY, SVGAGI. Deletions cut 10 bases from V and 6 bases from J, with 13 bases between. The CDR3 totals 11 residues. In DNA form, the CDR3 reads TGTGCCACCTATGCAGTGGGCGAGCAGTACTTC. Translated: CATYAVGEQYF.

CDR3 region: CASSRGDGYNSPLHF. DNA of the CDR3: TGTGCCAGCAGCAGGGGGGACGGCTATAATTCACCCCTCCACTTT. V and J are TRBV7-6 and TRBJ1-6; a possible D gene is TRBD1 (6 bases). Germline assignment: CDR1 SGHVS and CDR2 FNYEAQ. The CDR3 loop spans 15 amino acids. V dropped 5 bases and J dropped 3 bases, with 11 bases sitting between them.